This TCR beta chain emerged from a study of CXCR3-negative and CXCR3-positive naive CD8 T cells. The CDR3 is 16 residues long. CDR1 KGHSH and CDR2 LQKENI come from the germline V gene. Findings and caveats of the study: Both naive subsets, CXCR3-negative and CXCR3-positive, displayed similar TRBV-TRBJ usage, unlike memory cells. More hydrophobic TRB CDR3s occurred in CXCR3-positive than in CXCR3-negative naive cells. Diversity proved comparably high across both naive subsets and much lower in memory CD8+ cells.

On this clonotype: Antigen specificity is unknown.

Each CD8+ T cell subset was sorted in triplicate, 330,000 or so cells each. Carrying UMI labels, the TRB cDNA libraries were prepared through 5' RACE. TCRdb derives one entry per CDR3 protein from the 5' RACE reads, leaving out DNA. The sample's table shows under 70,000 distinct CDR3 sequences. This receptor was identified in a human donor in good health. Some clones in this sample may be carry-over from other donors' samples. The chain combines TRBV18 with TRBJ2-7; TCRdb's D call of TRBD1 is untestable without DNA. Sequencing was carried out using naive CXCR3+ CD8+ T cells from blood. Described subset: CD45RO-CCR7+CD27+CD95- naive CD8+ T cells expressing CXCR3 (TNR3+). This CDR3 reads CASSPPTGQGAYEQYF.